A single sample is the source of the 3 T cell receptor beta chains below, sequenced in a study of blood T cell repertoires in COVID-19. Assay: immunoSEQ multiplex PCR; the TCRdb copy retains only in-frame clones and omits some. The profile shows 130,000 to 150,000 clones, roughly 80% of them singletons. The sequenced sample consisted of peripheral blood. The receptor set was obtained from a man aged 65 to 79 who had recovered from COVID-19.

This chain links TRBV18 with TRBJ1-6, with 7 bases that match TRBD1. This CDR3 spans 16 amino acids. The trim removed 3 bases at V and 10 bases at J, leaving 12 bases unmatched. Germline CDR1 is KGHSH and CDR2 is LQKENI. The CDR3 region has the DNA TGTGCCAGCTCACCCGTGAAGACAGGGTCTTACTCACCCCTCCACTTT. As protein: CASSPVKTGSYSPLHF.

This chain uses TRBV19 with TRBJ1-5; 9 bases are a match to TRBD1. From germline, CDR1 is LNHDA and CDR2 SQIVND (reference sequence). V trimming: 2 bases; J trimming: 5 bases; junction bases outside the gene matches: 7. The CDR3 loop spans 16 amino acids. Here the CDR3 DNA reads TGTGCCAGTAGTATAACAGGGGGCCTTCCATATCAGCCCCAGCATTTT. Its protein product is CASSITGGLPYQPQHF. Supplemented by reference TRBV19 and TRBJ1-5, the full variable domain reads DGGITQSPKYLFRKEGQNVTLSCEQNLNHDAMYWYRQDPGQGLRLIYYSQIVNDFQKGDIAEGYSVSREKKESFPLTVTSAQKNPTAFYLCASSITGGLPYQPQHFGDGTRLSIL.

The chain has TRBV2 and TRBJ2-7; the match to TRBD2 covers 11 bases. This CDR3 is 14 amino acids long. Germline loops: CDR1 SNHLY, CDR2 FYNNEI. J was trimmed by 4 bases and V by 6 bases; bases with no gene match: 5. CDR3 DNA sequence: TGTGCCAGCAGCCCCGGGACTAGCGGTTACGAGCAGTACTTC. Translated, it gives CASSPGTSGYEQYF.